This T cell receptor (beta chain) was identified during a study of blood T cell repertoires in COVID-19 (dated by TCRdb to about 2020). Study-wide context: Samples covering the acute and convalescent phases of COVID-19 were provided by collaborators in the United States, Italy and Spain. The material from the prospective study consisted of cDNA or gDNA derived from T cells, B-cell-depleted T cells, or PBMCs. Subjects who had been exposed to COVID-19, were actively infected with it, or had recovered from it provided the deeply sampled blood TCRbeta repertoires that made up the dataset. A freely available public database, intended as a resource for researchers studying the immune response to SARS-CoV-2, is where the repertoires were released. Samples came from the ongoing ImmuneRACE study (first 160 participants) plus 1,254 subjects from 6 global collaborators. Nearly every sample came with metadata listing a de-identified subject ID, COVID-19 status, age in years and sex. Where HLA class I and class II types were available, the types were taken from metadata supplied by the sample provider, not from assay-based typing. Summary of the overall study and its limitations: The amount of clinical and demographic metadata varied by source and participant and was provided uncurated.

Enrolling through a virtual design, the prospective study's participants ranged in age from roughly 18 to 95 years and lived across roughly 24 United States geographic areas. To assign participants to cohorts, the prospective study relied on clinical history that participants themselves reported in a screening survey and a study questionnaire. For ImmuneRACE Cohort 3, a participant was defined as recovered based on two consecutive negative NP/OP PCR tests, clearance by a healthcare professional, or resolution of symptoms. In the prospective study, mobile phlebotomists collected whole blood, serum and a nasopharyngeal or oropharyngeal swab from each participant. Additional blood draws and questionnaires over an approximately two-month period could optionally be provided by prospective study participants. Before DNA extraction, blood samples from the prospective study were shipped at room temperature or frozen.

With respect to this clone: The antigen it binds to is not known. No base quality values were provided; no much bigger clone lies one nucleotide off.

V was cut back by 4 bases and J by 4 bases, leaving a gap of 16 bases between them. CDR1 LNHDA and CDR2 SQIVND were looked up in the germline V gene (reference sequence). The CDR3 spans 15 residues, from the cysteine through the phenylalanine. Just the 45-base CDR3 DNA is kept, in frame starting at base 1. TCRbeta CDR3 regions were amplified from genomic DNA by means of the immunoSEQ Assay, a bias-controlled multiplex PCR. The source study handled its data this way. Nucleated cell counts per sample were estimated from amplification of reference gene primers within the assay. Sequence reads were collapsed and filtered to measure the absolute abundance of every unique TCRbeta CDR3 rearrangement. For each sample, productive Simpson clonality was calculated as the square root of Simpson's diversity index across productive rearrangements. Held by TCRdb, this immuneACCESS table contains in-frame sequences only and omits some clones. Under half of the omission traces to an unresolved V gene where checked; the cause of the rest is unknown. The V and J calls and clone size were taken over from that table, and D and trimming were inferred from the DNA. The sample contains over 200,000 clones, under 90% of them found a single time. 15% to 18% of the sample belongs to the ten largest clones.

The sample consisted of PBMCs or T cells enriched from blood (not recorded which). The origin of this receptor is a man aged 18 to 35 who had recovered from COVID-19. The rearrangement combines TRBV19 with TRBJ1-2; matching of 5 bases hints at TRBD1 as the D gene. In nucleotides, the sequence is TGTGCCAGTAGTACGGGCTGGGGCTTCGGCTATGGCTACACCTTC. The encoded protein is CASSTGWGFGYGYTF.